A single count supports the clone carrying this T cell receptor beta chain. Its antigen is as yet unknown. Trimming shortened V by 5 bases and J by 0 bases, and 13 bases separated the two germline ends. The germline V gene encodes CDR1 SQVTM and CDR2 ANQGSEA. This CDR3 region has 14 residues. The entry originates in a study of vaccination effects on CD4 cells after COVID-19. About the study: The ViraFEST assay expanded antigen-specific CD4+ T cells with viral peptide pools before sequencing. Whole-study results and caveats: Both infection-induced and vaccine-induced clones contracted markedly at late post-vaccination timepoints. Researchers reported few convalescent patients and no early post-infection timepoints in the study.

The repertoire was sequenced with immunoSEQ multiplex PCR; TCRdb's copy has only in-frame clones and lacks some. The table includes roughly 34,000 clones, 70% to 80% detected once. Culture lasted roughly 9 days before CD4+ T cell isolation. None of the vaccinated had previously contracted SARS-CoV-2, and their nucleocapsid antibodies tested negative. The sample consisted of CD4+ T cells from PBMCs cultured without peptide, taken before COVID-19 vaccination. The sequence derives from a human donor who received a COVID-19 vaccine. The J gene is TRBJ2-5, the V gene TRBV29-1; no clear D. CDR3 sequence (DNA): TGCAGCGTTCCCTCCCGGACGTACCAAGAGACCCAGTACTTC. It specifies CSVPSRTYQETQYF.